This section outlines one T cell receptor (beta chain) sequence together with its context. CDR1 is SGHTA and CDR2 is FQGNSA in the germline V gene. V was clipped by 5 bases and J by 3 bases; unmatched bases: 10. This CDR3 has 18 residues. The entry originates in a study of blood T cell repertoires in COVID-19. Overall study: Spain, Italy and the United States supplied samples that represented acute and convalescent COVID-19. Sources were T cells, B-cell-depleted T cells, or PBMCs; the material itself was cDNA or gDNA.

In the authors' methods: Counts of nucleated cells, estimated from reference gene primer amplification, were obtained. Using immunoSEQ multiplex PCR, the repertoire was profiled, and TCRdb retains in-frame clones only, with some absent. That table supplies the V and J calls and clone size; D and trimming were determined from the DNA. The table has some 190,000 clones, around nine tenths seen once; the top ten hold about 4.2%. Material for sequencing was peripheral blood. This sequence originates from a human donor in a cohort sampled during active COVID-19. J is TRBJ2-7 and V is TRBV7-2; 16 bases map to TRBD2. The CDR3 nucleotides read TGTGCCAGCAGCCTAACGGGACTAGCGGGAGGGTGGGTCTACGAGCAGTACTTC. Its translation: CASSLTGLAGGWVYEQYF.